One T cell receptor (beta chain) is described in this entry. What it recognizes is unknown. The data were obtained in a study of CD8 T cells in ankylosing spondylitis. Regarding the study as a whole: CD8+ cells made up the disease-linked clones, which were relatively rare in peripheral blood. The study identified a TCR beta motif of about eight highly homologous variants that appeared characteristic of ankylosing spondylitis blood.

The V gene lost 1 base and the J gene lost 9 bases, with 8 bases spanning the gap. The CDR3 totals 12 residues. TCRdb fed the 5' RACE reads into MiXCR, producing one record per CDR3 protein. This table holds 700,000 to 850,000 distinct CDR3 sequences, about an eighth found once. The TCR comes from a male donor with ankylosing spondylitis. The chain has TRBV12-3 or TRBV12-4 and TRBJ2-3; D might be TRBD2 (6 bases). The sample consisted of blood, either unsorted or a sorted T cell fraction (not recorded which). The CDR3 region has the DNA TGTGCCAGCAGTTTAGAGAGCGGGACGCAGTATTTT. It is translated as CASSLESGTQYF.